The 5 T cell receptor beta chains presented below share a single source sample, sequenced in a study of blood T cell repertoires in COVID-19 (TCRdb year 2020). Receptor amplification or capture employed the immunoSEQ multiplex PCR assay. TCRdb mirrors the immuneACCESS table, restricted to in-frame sequences. Some clones are absent from its copies; in checked studies, under half trace to an unresolved V gene, and the reason for the others is unknown. The sample profile shows roughly 250,000 clones; around 89% of them were found once. Around 0.84% of the sample belongs to the ten largest clones. Sequencing was performed on peripheral blood. The receptors were gathered from a man aged 25 to 40 with acute or convalescent COVID-19.

This rearrangement joins TRBV9 to TRBJ1-3, with 7 bases matching TRBD1. This CDR3 is 15 amino acids long. After removal of 3 bases from V and 6 bases from J, the junction contained 9 bases not matched to a gene. Germline CDR1 is SGDLS and CDR2 is YYNGEE. This CDR3 reads CASSEGTVGENTIYF. The CDR3 nucleotides are TGTGCCAGCAGCGAGGGGACAGTGGGAGAAAACACCATATATTTT.

The chain joins TRBV5-4 to TRBJ1-2; 11 positions match TRBD1. From germline, CDR1 is SGHNT and CDR2 YYREEE (reference sequence). V shed 4 bases, J shed 4 bases, and the junction held 6 bases outside the gene matches. This CDR3 has 15 amino acids. CDR3 in DNA: TGTGCCAGCAGCAACCGGGACAGGGGGAGCTATGGCTACACCTTC. Protein product: CASSNRDRGSYGYTF.

The rearrangement uses TRBV5-1 and TRBJ2-3; D is undetermined. This CDR3 has 13 residues. V shed 1 base and J shed 6 bases, with 9 bases lying between them. CDR1 and CDR2 (germline): SGHRS, YFSETQ. CDR3 DNA sequence: TGCGCCAGCAGCTTGATCGGTCGCGATACGCAGTATTTT. It encodes CASSLIGRDTQYF.

V and J are TRBV7-9 and TRBJ2-7; D is possibly TRBD1 (6 bases). The length of the CDR3 is 15 residues. V lost 4 bases, J lost 4 bases, and 17 bases lay in between. Germline-derived CDR1 and CDR2 are SEHNR and FQNEAQ (reference sequence). CDR3 sequence: CASSSRDTGLYEQYF. The DNA for the CDR3 is TGTGCCAGCAGCTCACGGGACACCGGGCTGTACGAGCAGTACTTC.

V gene TRBV5-6 combines with J gene TRBJ2-7; the D gene is possibly TRBD1 (5 bases). Germline CDR1 reads SGHDT; CDR2 reads YYEEEE. The ends were cut back, 4 bases at V and 12 bases at J, with 20 bases in the middle. The CDR3 runs 13 residues. CDR3 coding DNA: TGTGCCAGCAGCCCCCCCGCCAGGGCTTTGTGGTACTTC. Translation: CASSPPARALWYF.